One sample yielded the 4 T cell receptor beta chains listed below, sequenced in a study of T cell repertoires in cytomegalovirus infection. MiXCR, run by TCRdb on the reads, gives a single entry per CDR3 protein. Of roughly 640,000 distinct CDR3 sequences in the sample, roughly 24% are singletons; the top ten hold roughly 8%. Sequenced sample: CD8+ T cells from PBMCs. The receptors derive from a human donor in good health (CMV status not recorded). Some clones in this sample may be carry-over from other donors' samples.

The J gene is TRBJ2-4, the V gene TRBV4-3; D not resolved. V was shortened by 1 base and J by 4 bases, with 14 bases between the two germline ends. The germline V gene encodes CDR1 LGHNA and CDR2 YSLEER. This CDR3 is 16 amino acids long. The CDR3 DNA sequence: TGCGCCAGCAGCCAAGTGGTAGGGTCCAGGAAAAACATTCAGTACTTC. Encoded protein: CASSQVVGSRKNIQYF.

In its sample, this clonotype was seen a few times. The CDR3 coding sequence is TGCGCCAGCAGCCAAAACGCGGGGGTGGACACTGAAGCTTTCTTT. Amino acid sequence: CASSQNAGVDTEAFF. V is TRBV4-1 and J is TRBJ1-1; tentatively, D is TRBD1 (5 bases). The CDR3 is made up of 15 amino acids. From germline, CDR1 is MGHRA and CDR2 YSYEKL. The V and J ends lost 2 bases and 3 bases respectively, with 13 bases between them.

The chain combines TRBV10-3 with TRBJ1-2; D ambiguous. Germline lookup yields CDR1 ENHRY and CDR2 SYGVKD. V was trimmed by 0 bases and J by 4 bases, leaving 6 bases between them. This CDR3 is 13 amino acids long. The CDR3 sequence: CAISESFVYGYTF. As DNA, the CDR3 is TGTGCCATCAGTGAGTCATTTGTCTATGGCTACACCTTC.

This clonotype was counted ten times or more. This chain links TRBV2 with TRBJ1-2; D gene uncertain. CDR1 is SNHLY, CDR2 FYNNEI, per germline. Trimming pared 3 bases from V and 1 base from J, leaving 9 bases between. This CDR3 is 14 amino acids long. The CDR3 protein is CASSDRDDNYGYTF. The DNA of the CDR3 is TGTGCCAGCAGTGACCGCGATGATAACTATGGCTACACCTTC.